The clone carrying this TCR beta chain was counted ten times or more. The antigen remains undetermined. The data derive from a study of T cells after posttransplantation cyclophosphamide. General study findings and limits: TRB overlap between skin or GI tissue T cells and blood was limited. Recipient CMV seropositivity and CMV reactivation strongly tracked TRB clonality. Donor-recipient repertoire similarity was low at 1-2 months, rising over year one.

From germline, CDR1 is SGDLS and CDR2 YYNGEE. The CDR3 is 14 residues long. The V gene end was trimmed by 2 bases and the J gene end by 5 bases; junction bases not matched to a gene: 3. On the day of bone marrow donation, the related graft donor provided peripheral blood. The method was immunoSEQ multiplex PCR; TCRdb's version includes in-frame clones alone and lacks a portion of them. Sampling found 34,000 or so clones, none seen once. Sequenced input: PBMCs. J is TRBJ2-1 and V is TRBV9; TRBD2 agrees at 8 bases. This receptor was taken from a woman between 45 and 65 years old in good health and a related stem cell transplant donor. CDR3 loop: CASSVTSGDNEQFF. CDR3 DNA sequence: TGTGCCAGCAGCGTTACTAGCGGTGACAATGAGCAGTTCTTC. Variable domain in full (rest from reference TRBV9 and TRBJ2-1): DSGVTQTPKHLITATGQRVTLRCSPRSGDLSVYWYQQSLDQGLQFLIQYYNGEERAKGNILERFSAQQFPDLHSELNLSSLELGDSALYFCASSVTSGDNEQFFGPGTRLTVL.